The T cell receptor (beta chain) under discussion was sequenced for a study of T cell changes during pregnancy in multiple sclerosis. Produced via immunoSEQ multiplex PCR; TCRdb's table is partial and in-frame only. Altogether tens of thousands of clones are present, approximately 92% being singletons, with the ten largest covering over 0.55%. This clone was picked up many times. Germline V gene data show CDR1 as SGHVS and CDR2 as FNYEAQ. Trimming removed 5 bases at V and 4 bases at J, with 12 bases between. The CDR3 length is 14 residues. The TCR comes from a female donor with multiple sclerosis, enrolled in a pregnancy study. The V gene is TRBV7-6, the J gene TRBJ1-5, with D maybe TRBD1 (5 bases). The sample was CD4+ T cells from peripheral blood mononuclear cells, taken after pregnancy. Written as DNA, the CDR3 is TGTGCCAGCAGCCTAGAGGACAATAATCAGCCCCAGCATTTT. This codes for CASSLEDNNQPQHF.